This T cell receptor (beta chain) was obtained from a study of cytomegalovirus exposure and HLA in healthy donors. Primers: 60 Vbeta forward and 13 Jbeta reverse. Assay: immunoSEQ multiplex PCR; the TCRdb copy retains only in-frame clones and omits some. This table has just over 200,000 clones, approximately 70% appearing once. This clone was seen only a few times. Antigen specificity is unknown. V was shortened by 7 bases and J by 8 bases, with 20 bases between the two germline ends. CDR1 LNHDA and CDR2 SQIVND come from the germline V gene (reference sequence). The CDR3 loop spans 14 amino acids. Whole-study findings and limits: V- and J-gene trimming in TCR beta was tied to a missense DCLRE1C variant by an analysis performed later. Within a later analysis, the majority of CMV-associated TCR beta chains appeared HLA-restricted. Serostatus for CMV was the only available immune exposure information. In vitro work confirmed that a few CMV-associated chains recognize CMV antigens.

Specimen: PBMCs. The source is a man aged 35 to 55 in good health and CMV-seropositive. The chain uses TRBV19 and TRBJ1-2; D gene unclear. In DNA, the CDR3 is TGTGCCAGTATCCCGCGTGGTGGCGGCGAAGGCTACACCTTC. It codes for CASIPRGGGEGYTF.